The 2 T cell receptor beta chains below come from one sample, sequenced in a study of shared clonotypes between healthy human individuals. The repertoire was sequenced with immunoSEQ multiplex PCR; TCRdb's copy has only in-frame clones and lacks some. The sample records over a million clones, roughly 96% being singletons. The sequencing sample was made of naive CD4+ T cells sorted from blood. As for subset: CD45RA+ positively selected. These receptors were obtained from a man in his thirties or forties in good health.

The chain recombines TRBV6-1 with TRBJ2-7, with 8 bases matching TRBD1. J was trimmed by 0 bases and V by 7 bases; bases with no gene match: 5. The V gene's germline CDR1 is MNHNS and CDR2 SASEGT. This CDR3 is 14 amino acids long. This chain's CDR3 is CASTRGQSSYEQYF. CDR3 DNA sequence: TGTGCCAGCACCAGGGGGCAGAGCTCCTACGAGCAGTACTTC.

This clone was counted a single time. V usage is TRBV2 and J usage is TRBJ2-5; 8 bases align to TRBD1. Unmatched junction bases numbered 7, after V lost 11 bases and J lost 5 bases. Germline loops: CDR1 SNHLY, CDR2 FYNNEI. This CDR3 has 12 residues. The CDR3 sequence is CAGRQGAETQYF. The CDR3 nucleotides read TGTGCCGGTAGGCAGGGGGCTGAGACCCAGTACTTC.